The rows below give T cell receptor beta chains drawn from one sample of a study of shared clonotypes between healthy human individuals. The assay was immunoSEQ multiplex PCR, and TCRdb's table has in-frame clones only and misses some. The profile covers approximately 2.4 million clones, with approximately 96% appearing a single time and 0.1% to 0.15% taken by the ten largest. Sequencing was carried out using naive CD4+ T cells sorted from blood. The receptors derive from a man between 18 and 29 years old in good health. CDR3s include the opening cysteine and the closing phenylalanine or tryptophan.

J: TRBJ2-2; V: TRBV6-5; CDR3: CASSFPGDNTGELFF
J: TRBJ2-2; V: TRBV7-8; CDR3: CASSIGTRVTGELFF
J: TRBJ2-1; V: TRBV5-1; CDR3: CASSFIAGARGNEQFF
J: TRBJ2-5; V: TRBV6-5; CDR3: CASSPMPGGWETQYF
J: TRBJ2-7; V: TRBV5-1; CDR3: CASSLFEGEQYF
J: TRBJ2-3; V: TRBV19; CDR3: CASSITSGKGTDTQYF
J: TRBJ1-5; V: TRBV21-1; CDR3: CASSTGPSSLFSNQPQHF
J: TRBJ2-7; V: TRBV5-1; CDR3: CASNHGDSLQDEQYF
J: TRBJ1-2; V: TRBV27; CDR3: CASSLVGGVGYGYTF
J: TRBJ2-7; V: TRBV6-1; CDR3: CASSESVRGTGRTEQYF
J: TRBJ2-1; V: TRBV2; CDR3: CASSLEGQAHEQFF